A selection of T cell receptor beta chains follows, all from one sample in a study of cytomegalovirus exposure and HLA in healthy donors. Sequencing was performed with immunoSEQ multiplex PCR; in TCRdb, only in-frame clones are kept and a portion is missing. This table holds over 200,000 clones, approximately 83% found once. Sequencing was carried out using PBMCs. The receptors shown here come from a woman in her thirties in good health and CMV-seropositive. Both conserved end residues are part of each CDR3.

>TRBV4-3|TRBJ2-6
CASSPYRETVSGANVLTF
>TRBV5-1|TRBJ2-7
CASSSLQGSIEQYF
>TRBV18|TRBJ1-2
CASSTQPGQGLPAF
>TRBV9|TRBJ2-4
CASSERRELAGGEAKNIQYF
>TRBV27|TRBJ2-7
CASRQLGSGFNEQYF
>TRBV6-5|TRBJ2-5
CATGPPPKYF
>TRBV29-1|TRBJ2-5
CSVAGRGLQETQYF
>TRBV7-9|TRBJ2-7
CATRTGTNNHEQYF
>TRBV30|TRBJ2-4
CAWSVFLESLAKNIQYF
>TRBV15|TRBJ1-2
CATSREKSSLVGYTF